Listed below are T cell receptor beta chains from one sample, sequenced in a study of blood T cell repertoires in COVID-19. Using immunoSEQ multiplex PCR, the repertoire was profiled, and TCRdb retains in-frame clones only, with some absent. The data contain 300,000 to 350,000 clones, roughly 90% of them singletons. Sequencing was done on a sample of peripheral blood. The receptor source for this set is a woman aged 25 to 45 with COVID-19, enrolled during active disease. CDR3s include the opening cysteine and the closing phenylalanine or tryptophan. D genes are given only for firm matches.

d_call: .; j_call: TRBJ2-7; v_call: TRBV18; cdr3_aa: CASFPGGPSYEQYF; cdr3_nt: TGTGCCAGCTTCCCCGGGGGGCCCTCCTACGAGCAGTACTTC
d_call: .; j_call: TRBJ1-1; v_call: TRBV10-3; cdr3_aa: CAISESRQGLEAFF; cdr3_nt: TGTGCCATCAGTGAGTCGAGGCAGGGCCTTGAAGCTTTCTTT
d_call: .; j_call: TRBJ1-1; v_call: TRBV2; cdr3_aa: CASSEATGHMNTEAFF; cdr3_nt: TGTGCCAGCAGTGAAGCTACAGGACACATGAACACTGAAGCTTTCTTT
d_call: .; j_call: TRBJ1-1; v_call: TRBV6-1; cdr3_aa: CASSEGRGTEAFF; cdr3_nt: TGTGCCAGCAGTGAAGGACGCGGCACTGAAGCTTTCTTT
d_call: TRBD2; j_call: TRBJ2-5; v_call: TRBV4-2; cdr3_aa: CASSRLGLAGDPAQGTQYF; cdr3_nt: TGTGCCAGCAGCCGGCTCGGACTAGCGGGAGACCCTGCTCAGGGGACCCAGTACTTC
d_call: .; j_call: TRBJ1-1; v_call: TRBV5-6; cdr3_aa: CASSLGEGLMNTEAFF; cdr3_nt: TGTGCCAGCAGCTTGGGTGAGGGTCTCATGAACACTGAAGCTTTCTTT
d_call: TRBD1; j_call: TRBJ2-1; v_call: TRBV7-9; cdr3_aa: CASSSTGGTDEQFF; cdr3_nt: TGTGCCAGCAGCTCCACAGGGGGGACTGATGAGCAGTTCTTC
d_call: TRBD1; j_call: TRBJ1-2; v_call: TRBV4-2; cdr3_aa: CASSQGPQQGVRGYTF; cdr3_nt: TGTGCCAGCAGCCAAGGTCCCCAACAGGGGGTGAGGGGCTACACCTTC
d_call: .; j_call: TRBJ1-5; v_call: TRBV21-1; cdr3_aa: CASSQSESRPIYSNQPQHF; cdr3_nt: TGTGCCAGCAGTCAAAGCGAGAGTCGTCCAATCTATAGCAATCAGCCCCAGCATTTT
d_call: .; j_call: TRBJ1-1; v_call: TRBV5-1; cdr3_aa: CASSWGGQGLNTEAFF; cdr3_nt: TGCGCCAGCAGCTGGGGAGGGCAGGGGCTAAACACTGAAGCTTTCTTT